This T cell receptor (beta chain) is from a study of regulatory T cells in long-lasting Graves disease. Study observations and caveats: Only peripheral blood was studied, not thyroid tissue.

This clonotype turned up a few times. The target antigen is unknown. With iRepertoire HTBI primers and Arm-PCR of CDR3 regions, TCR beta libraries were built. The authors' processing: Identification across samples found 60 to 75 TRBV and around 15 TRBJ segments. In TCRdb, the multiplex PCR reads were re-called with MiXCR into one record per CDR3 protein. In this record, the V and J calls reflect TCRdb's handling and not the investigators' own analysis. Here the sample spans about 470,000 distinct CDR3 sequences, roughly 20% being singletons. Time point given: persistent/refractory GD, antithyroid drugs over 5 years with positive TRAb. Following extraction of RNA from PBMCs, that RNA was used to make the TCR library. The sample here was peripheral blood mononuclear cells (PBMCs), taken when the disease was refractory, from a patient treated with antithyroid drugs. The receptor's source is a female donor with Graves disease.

CDR3 in DNA: TGTGCCAGCAACCGACTAGGTTATGAGCAGTACTTC. Protein sequence: CASNRLGYEQYF. The chain couples TRBV28 to TRBJ2-7; possibly TRBD2 for D (6 bases). The CDR3 sequence is 12 residues long. The V end was cut by 7 bases, the J end by 7 bases, with 14 bases between. Germline values: CDR1 MDHEN, CDR2 SYDVKM.